Presented here are 17 T cell receptor beta chains from one specimen sequenced in a study of T cell responses to AZD1222 COVID-19 vaccine. Generated by immunoSEQ multiplex PCR, the TCRdb table keeps only in-frame clones and is missing some. This table has 170,000 or so clones, around 90% appearing once. The source was peripheral blood, collected on day 0 of AZD1222 vaccination. All receptors derive from an adult in good health.

The rearrangement uses TRBV28 and TRBJ1-6; maybe TRBD1 (5 bases). This CDR3 has 14 residues. Trimming left V 3 bases short and J 8 bases short, with 11 bases between. Germline values: CDR1 MDHEN, CDR2 SYDVKM. The CDR3 loop reads CASSFWRGDSPLHF. The CDR3 DNA follows: TGTGCCAGCAGTTTTTGGCGGGGCGATTCACCCCTCCACTTT. The entire variable domain, with the rest obtained from reference TRBV28 and TRBJ1-6, is as follows: DVKVTQSSRYLVKRTGEKVFLECVQDMDHENMFWYRQDPGLGLRLIYFSYDVKMKEKGDIPEGYSVSREKKERFSLILESASTNQTSMYLCASSFWRGDSPLHFGNGTRLTVT.

The genes are TRBV19 and TRBJ2-2; the match to TRBD2 covers 9 bases. V was pared by 7 bases and J by 8 bases, with 8 bases of the junction left unmatched. Germline values: CDR1 LNHDA, CDR2 SQIVND (reference sequence). This CDR3 is built from 14 residues. The CDR3 DNA reads as TGTGCCAGTACTCGGCTAGCGGGAATGGGGGAGCTGTTTTTT. It encodes CASTRLAGMGELFF.

The chain employs TRBV7-9 and TRBJ1-4; D gene unclear. V was trimmed by 3 bases and J by 8 bases, leaving 7 bases between them. This CDR3 has 12 amino acids. Germline V gene data show CDR1 as SEHNR and CDR2 as FQNEAQ (reference sequence). The CDR3 region has the DNA TGTGCCAGCAGCTTTTCCCCCGAAAAACTGTTTTTT. The encoded protein is CASSFSPEKLFF.

V gene TRBV19 combines with J gene TRBJ2-3; D possibly corresponds to TRBD1 (6 bases). The germline V gene has CDR1 LNHDA and CDR2 SQIVND (reference sequence). The CDR3 length is 14 residues. Between the trimmed V and J ends, which lost 9 bases and 5 bases, there was a span of 18 bases. The CDR3 reads CASNQGPVLDTQYF. The CDR3 DNA reads TGTGCCAGCAATCAGGGGCCCGTTCTAGATACGCAGTATTTT.

The V call is TRBV14, the J call TRBJ2-3; TRBD1 matches 8 bases. V was clipped by 4 bases and J by 0 bases; unmatched bases: 6. The CDR3 is 16 residues long. Germline CDR1 reads SGHDN; CDR2 reads FVKESK. In DNA, the CDR3 is TGTGCCAGCAGCCGGACAGGGCCTCCTAGCACAGATACGCAGTATTTT. Its protein is CASSRTGPPSTDTQYF.

V and J are TRBV19 and TRBJ2-7, with 9 bases that match TRBD2. The CDR3 covers 14 residues. The ends lost 5 bases at V and 4 bases at J; junction bases unmatched: 6. Per the germline V gene, CDR1 is LNHDA and CDR2 is SQIVND (reference sequence). The chain's CDR3 is CASSWAGGPYEQYF. CDR3 nucleotides: TGTGCCAGTAGTTGGGCGGGAGGGCCGTACGAGCAGTACTTC.

The genes are TRBV28 and TRBJ1-2; TRBD1 is a possible D gene (6 bases). Between the trimmed V and J ends, which lost 1 base and 3 bases, there was a span of 15 bases. The CDR3 loop spans 16 amino acids. Germline CDR1 reads MDHEN; CDR2 reads SYDVKM. The CDR3 region is CASSLYLGGEDYGYTF. CDR3 bases: TGTGCCAGCAGTTTATACCTCGGGGGCGAGGACTATGGCTACACCTTC.

Remarks on this clone: Additional DNA sequences in this sample encode the identical CDR3. The chain carries TRBV28 and TRBJ1-6; D remains unclear. V lost 2 bases to trimming and J lost 7 bases, with 6 bases between them. CDR3 length: 13 amino acids. Germline CDR1 reads MDHEN; CDR2 reads SYDVKM. The CDR3 is CASSLAGNSPLHF. In DNA form, the CDR3 reads TGTGCCAGCAGTTTAGCAGGCAATTCACCCCTCCACTTT.

The V call is TRBV19, the J call TRBJ1-5; D is unresolved. V lost 1 base and J lost 0, with 7 bases in between. Germline V gene lookup returns CDR1 LNHDA and CDR2 SQIVND (reference sequence). This CDR3 comprises 15 residues. CDR3 loop: CASSIVASSNQPQHF. CDR3 bases: TGTGCCAGTAGTATAGTTGCCAGTAGCAATCAGCCCCAGCATTTT.

This sequence joins TRBV10-3 and TRBJ1-6, with 11 bases lining up with TRBD1. J was trimmed by 9 bases and V by 3 bases; bases with no gene match: 4. The length of the CDR3 is 15 residues. Germline CDR1 reads ENHRY; CDR2 reads SYGVKD. This chain's CDR3 is CAISEPGQGASPLHF. The CDR3 coding sequence is TGTGCCATCAGTGAACCTGGACAGGGGGCTTCACCCCTCCACTTT.

The rearrangement uses TRBV2 and TRBJ1-2, with TRBD1 as a possible D gene (5 bases). The germline V and J ends were trimmed by 3 bases and 5 bases, with 16 bases remaining between them. The germline V gene has CDR1 SNHLY and CDR2 FYNNEI. The CDR3 runs 15 residues. This chain's CDR3 is CASSEIGRENYGYTF. In DNA form, the CDR3 reads TGTGCCAGCAGTGAGATCGGCAGGGAGAATTATGGCTACACCTTC.

CDR3 in DNA: TGTGCCAGCTTCGCAAGGGGTACTAACTATGGCTACACCTTC. This sequence encodes CASFARGTNYGYTF. The J gene is TRBJ1-2, the V gene TRBV18; D perhaps matches TRBD1 (5 bases). Trimming shortened V by 7 bases and J by 0 bases, and 12 bases separated the two germline ends. CDR1 and CDR2 from the germline V gene are KGHSH and LQKENI. CDR3 length: 14 amino acids.

This clone appeared once. The gene calls are TRBV7-9 and TRBJ2-1, with D tentatively TRBD2 (6 bases). The CDR3 totals 13 residues. The V and J ends lost 3 bases and 8 bases respectively, with 11 bases between them. The germline gives CDR1 SEHNR, CDR2 FQNEAQ (reference sequence). The CDR3 nucleotides read TGTGCCAGCAGCTTGTCCGCTAGCGATGAGCAGTTCTTC. Amino acid sequence: CASSLSASDEQFF.

A remark on this clone: Other DNA sequences from this sample encode an identical CDR3 as well. The rearrangement uses TRBV28 and TRBJ2-1; 11 bases agree with TRBD2. Germline CDR1 is MDHEN and CDR2 is SYDVKM. This CDR3 spans 16 amino acids. The V and J ends lost 6 bases and 4 bases, in that order; junction bases with no gene match: 8. CDR3 region: CASSSSGTSGYNEQFF. The CDR3, as DNA: TGTGCCAGCAGCTCATCCGGGACTAGCGGATACAATGAGCAGTTCTTC. The entire variable domain, with the rest obtained from reference TRBV28 and TRBJ2-1, is as follows: DVKVTQSSRYLVKRTGEKVFLECVQDMDHENMFWYRQDPGLGLRLIYFSYDVKMKEKGDIPEGYSVSREKKERFSLILESASTNQTSMYLCASSSSGTSGYNEQFFGPGTRLTVL.

The chain combines TRBV19 with TRBJ2-1, with 10 bases fitting TRBD2. The CDR3 runs to 16 residues. CDR1 is LNHDA, CDR2 SQIVND, per germline (reference sequence). The V gene end was trimmed by 6 bases and the J gene end by 7 bases; junction bases not matched to a gene: 12. The DNA of the CDR3 is TGTGCCAGTAGGGCACTAGCGGGGAGGGGGAAGAATGAGCAGTTCTTC. Its protein product is CASRALAGRGKNEQFF.

This clone has more than one count but fewer than ten. The chain joins TRBV5-1 to TRBJ1-3; D remains ambiguous. The V end lost 0 bases, the J end lost 0 bases, and 13 bases lay between the germline ends. This CDR3 has 17 amino acids. Germline V gene data show CDR1 as SGHRS and CDR2 as YFSETQ. The CDR3 loop is CASSLGPPGSSGNTIYF. CDR3 DNA sequence: TGCGCCAGCAGCTTGGGACCACCCGGGAGCTCTGGAAACACCATATATTTT.

The V gene is TRBV9, the J gene TRBJ2-1; 14 positions match TRBD2. Losses at the gene ends were 4 bases for V and 10 bases for J; bases not matched to a gene: 10. Looked up from germline, CDR1 is SGDLS and CDR2 is YYNGEE. CDR3 length equals 16 residues. The CDR3 DNA reads as TGTGCCAGCAGCACGGGACTAGCGGGGGTTTATAAGGAGCAGTTCTTC. As protein: CASSTGLAGVYKEQFF.